These 9 T cell receptor beta chains were sequenced from one sample in a study of CXCR3-negative and CXCR3-positive naive CD8 T cells (dated by TCRdb to the late 2010s). Reads for this sample came from a NextSeq 550. The Human TCR Profiling Kit (MiLaboratory) was used to make UMI-labeled 5' RACE TRB cDNA libraries. Following reprocessing of the reads by TCRdb, the data hold one row per CDR3 protein sequence and no DNA is available. The sample table on file contains more than 35,000 distinct CDR3 sequences. The ten largest clonotypes hold approximately 14% of the sample. The sample taken for sequencing was memory CD8+ T cells from blood. In the paper's terms, the cell subset or site label means: conventional CD8+ memory T cells (TMEM), sorted as controls. These TCRs come from a human donor in good health. Some clones in this sample may be carry-over from other donors' samples.

This chain links TRBV28 with TRBJ2-3; TCRdb reports TRBD2, a call that lacks DNA to check it against. From germline, CDR1 is MDHEN and CDR2 SYDVKM. This CDR3 is 19 amino acids long. CDR3 region: CASSPPVRGPARGTDTQYF.

The genes are TRBV7-9 and TRBJ2-2; checking the TCRdb D call of TRBD1 is not possible without DNA. The CDR3 loop spans 16 amino acids. CDR1 and CDR2 from the germline V gene are SEHNR and FQNEAQ (reference sequence). This chain's CDR3 is CASSLPKDRNTGELFF.

The rearrangement links TRBV27 to TRBJ2-4; TCRdb names TRBD1, which stays unverified in the absence of DNA. Germline values: CDR1 MNHEY, CDR2 SMNVEV (reference sequence). The CDR3 totals 15 residues. The CDR3 reads CASSLLDRGENIQYF.

This chain joins TRBV29-1 and TRBJ1-2. The CDR3 is 11 amino acids. Germline CDR1 SQVTM, CDR2 ANQGSEA. This CDR3 reads CSARKGGGYTF.

This chain links TRBV6-5 with TRBJ2-7. In germline, CDR1 is MNHEY, CDR2 SVGAGI. The CDR3 runs 13 residues. CDR3 sequence reads: CASSYTSSYEQYF.

This clonotype ranks as medium-sized in terms of frequency. V and J are TRBV28 and TRBJ2-3. Germline V gene data show CDR1 as MDHEN and CDR2 as SYDVKM. The CDR3 runs 17 residues. This chain's CDR3 is CASSPVGVGAGTDTQYF.

The V call is TRBV29-1, the J call TRBJ2-4; checking the TCRdb D call of TRBD1 is not possible without DNA. From germline, CDR1 is SQVTM and CDR2 ANQGSEA. This CDR3 is 14 amino acids long. The CDR3 is CSVEATGTGNIQYF.

J is TRBJ1-1 and V is TRBV25-1; TCRdb's D call of TRBD1 is untestable without DNA. The CDR3 extends over 13 amino acids. In germline, CDR1 is MGHDK, CDR2 SYGVNS. The chain's CDR3 is CASSPPPGSEAFF.

The J gene is TRBJ1-3, the V gene TRBV6-5; TCRdb picks TRBD1, but there is no DNA to check that call. CDR1 and CDR2 from the germline V gene are MNHEY and SVGAGI. The CDR3 spans 15 residues. The CDR3 loop is CASTVDRGFGNTIYF.